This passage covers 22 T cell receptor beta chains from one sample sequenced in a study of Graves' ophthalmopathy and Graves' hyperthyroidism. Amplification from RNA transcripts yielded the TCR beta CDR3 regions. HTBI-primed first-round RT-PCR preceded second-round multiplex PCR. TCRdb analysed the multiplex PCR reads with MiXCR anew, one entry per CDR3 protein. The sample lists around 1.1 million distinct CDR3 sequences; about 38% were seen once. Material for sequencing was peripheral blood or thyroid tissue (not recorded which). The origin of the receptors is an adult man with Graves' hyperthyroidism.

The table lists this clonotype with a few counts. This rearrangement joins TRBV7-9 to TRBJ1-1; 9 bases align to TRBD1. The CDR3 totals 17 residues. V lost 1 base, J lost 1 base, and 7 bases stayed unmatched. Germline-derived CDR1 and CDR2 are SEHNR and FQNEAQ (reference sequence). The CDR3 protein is CASSLGYRGLGNTEAFF. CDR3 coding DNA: TGTGCCAGCAGCTTAGGATACAGGGGGCTGGGGAACACTGAAGCTTTCTTT.

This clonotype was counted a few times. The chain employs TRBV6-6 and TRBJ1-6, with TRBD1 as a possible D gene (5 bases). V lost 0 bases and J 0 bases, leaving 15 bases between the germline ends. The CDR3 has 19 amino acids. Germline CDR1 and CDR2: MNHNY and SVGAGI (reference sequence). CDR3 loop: CASSYSSPRASSYNSPLHF. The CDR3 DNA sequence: TGTGCCAGCAGTTACTCCAGCCCCAGGGCGAGCTCCTATAATTCACCCCTCCACTTT.

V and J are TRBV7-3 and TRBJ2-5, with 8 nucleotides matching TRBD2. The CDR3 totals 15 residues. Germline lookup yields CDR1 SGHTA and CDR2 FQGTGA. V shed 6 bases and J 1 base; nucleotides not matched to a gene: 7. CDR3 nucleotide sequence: TGTGCCAGCAGTCAGGGACTAGGAACCCAAGAGACCCAGTACTTC. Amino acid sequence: CASSQGLGTQETQYF.

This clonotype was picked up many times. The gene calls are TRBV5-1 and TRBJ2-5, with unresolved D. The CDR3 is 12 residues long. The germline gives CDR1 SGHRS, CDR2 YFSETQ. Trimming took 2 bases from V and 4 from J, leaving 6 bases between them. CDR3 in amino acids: CASSFALETQYF. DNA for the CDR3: TGCGCCAGCAGCTTCGCGCTAGAGACCCAGTACTTC. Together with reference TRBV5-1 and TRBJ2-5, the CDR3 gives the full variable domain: KAGVTQTPRYLIKTRGQQVTLSCSPISGHRSVSWYQQTPGQGLQFLFEYFSETQRNKGNFPGRFSGRQFSNSRSEMNVSTLELGDSALYLCASSFALETQYFGPGTRLLVL.

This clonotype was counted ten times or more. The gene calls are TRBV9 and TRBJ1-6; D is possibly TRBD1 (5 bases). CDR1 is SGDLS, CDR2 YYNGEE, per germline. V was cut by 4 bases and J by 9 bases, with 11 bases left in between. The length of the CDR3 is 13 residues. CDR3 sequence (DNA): TGTGCCAGCAGCTCGCGACAGACTTCACCCCTCCACTTT. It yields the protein CASSSRQTSPLHF. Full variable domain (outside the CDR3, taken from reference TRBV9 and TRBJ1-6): DSGVTQTPKHLITATGQRVTLRCSPRSGDLSVYWYQQSLDQGLQFLIQYYNGEERAKGNILERFSAQQFPDLHSELNLSSLELGDSALYFCASSSRQTSPLHFGNGTRLTVT.

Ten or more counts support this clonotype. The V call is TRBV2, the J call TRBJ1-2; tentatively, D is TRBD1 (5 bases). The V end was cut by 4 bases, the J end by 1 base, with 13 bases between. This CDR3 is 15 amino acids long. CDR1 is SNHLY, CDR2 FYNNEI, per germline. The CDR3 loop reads CASSVLQASNYGYTF. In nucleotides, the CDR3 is TGTGCCAGCAGTGTACTACAGGCGAGTAACTATGGCTACACCTTC.

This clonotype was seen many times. CDR3 protein: CATSRDATSAQYF. The CDR3 DNA sequence: TGTGCCACCAGCAGAGATGCGACGAGCGCGCAGTACTTC. The rearrangement uses TRBV15 and TRBJ2-7; D is unclear. Germline V gives CDR1 LNHNV, CDR2 YYDKDF (reference sequence). V was shortened by 0 bases and J by 9 bases, with 12 bases between the two germline ends. CDR3 length: 13 residues.

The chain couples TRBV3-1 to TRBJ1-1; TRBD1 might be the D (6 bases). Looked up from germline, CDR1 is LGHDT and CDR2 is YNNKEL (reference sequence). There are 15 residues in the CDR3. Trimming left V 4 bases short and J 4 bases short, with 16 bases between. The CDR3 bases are TGTGCCAGCAGCCCCTCGGGGGGGGCCAGCACTGAAGCTTTCTTT. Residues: CASSPSGGASTEAFF.

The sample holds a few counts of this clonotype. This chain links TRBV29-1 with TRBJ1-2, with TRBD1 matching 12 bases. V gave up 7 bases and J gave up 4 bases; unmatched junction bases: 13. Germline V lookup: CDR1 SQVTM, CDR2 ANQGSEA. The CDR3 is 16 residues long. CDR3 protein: CSAQGTGGVRSYGYTF. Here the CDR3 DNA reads TGCAGCGCCCAAGGGACAGGGGGCGTCCGCAGCTATGGCTACACCTTC.

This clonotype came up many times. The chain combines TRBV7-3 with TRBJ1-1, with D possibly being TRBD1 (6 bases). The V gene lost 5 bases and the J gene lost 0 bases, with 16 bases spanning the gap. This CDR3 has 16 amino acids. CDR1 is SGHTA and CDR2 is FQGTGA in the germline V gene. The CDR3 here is CASSLMRTDMNTEAFF. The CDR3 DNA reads TGTGCCAGCAGCCTTATGAGGACAGACATGAACACTGAAGCTTTCTTT.

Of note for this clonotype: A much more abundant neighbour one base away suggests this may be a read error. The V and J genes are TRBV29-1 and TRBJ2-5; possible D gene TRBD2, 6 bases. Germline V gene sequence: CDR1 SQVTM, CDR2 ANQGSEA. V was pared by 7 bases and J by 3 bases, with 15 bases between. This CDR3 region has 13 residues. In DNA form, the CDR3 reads TGCAGCGCTTCACGGGGGTTGAAAGAGACCCAGTACTTC. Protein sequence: CSASRGLKETQYF.

The CDR3 nucleotides are TGTGCCAGCGATCCCGCCCCCCGGCAGGTGGGATCTATTGGCTACACCTTC. It yields the protein CASDPAPRQVGSIGYTF. V and J are TRBV6-1 and TRBJ1-2; unclear D gene. Looked up from germline, CDR1 is MNHNS and CDR2 is SASEGT. The CDR3 loop spans 17 amino acids. V was cut by 8 bases and J by 7 bases, with 29 bases left in between.

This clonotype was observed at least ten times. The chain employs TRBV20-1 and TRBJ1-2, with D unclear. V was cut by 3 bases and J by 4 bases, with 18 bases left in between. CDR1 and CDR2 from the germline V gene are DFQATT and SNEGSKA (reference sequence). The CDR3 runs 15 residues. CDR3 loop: CSARTLNGGRYGYTF. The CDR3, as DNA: TGCAGTGCTAGGACGCTCAATGGCGGGCGCTATGGCTACACCTTC.

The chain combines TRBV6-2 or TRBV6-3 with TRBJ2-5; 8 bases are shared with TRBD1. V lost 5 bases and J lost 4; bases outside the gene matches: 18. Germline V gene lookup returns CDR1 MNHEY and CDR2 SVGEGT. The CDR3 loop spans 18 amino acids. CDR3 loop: CASSQGQRAGGRGETQYF. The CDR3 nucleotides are TGTGCCAGCAGTCAAGGGCAGCGAGCAGGGGGCCGGGGAGAGACCCAGTACTTC.

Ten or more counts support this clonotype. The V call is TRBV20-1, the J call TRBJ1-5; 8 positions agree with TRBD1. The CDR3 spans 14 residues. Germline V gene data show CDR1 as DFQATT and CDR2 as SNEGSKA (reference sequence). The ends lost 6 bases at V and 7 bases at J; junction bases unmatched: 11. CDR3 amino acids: CSARRTGLGQPQHF. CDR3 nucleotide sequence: TGCAGTGCCCGGCGGACAGGGCTGGGGCAGCCCCAGCATTTT.

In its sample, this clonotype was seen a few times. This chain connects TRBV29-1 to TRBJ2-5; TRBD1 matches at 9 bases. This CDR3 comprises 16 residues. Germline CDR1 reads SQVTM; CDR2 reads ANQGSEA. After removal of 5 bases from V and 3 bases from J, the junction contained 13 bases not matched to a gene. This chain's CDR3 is CSVIRQGVRMKETQYF. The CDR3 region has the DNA TGCAGCGTTATCCGACAGGGGGTGAGGATGAAAGAGACCCAGTACTTC.

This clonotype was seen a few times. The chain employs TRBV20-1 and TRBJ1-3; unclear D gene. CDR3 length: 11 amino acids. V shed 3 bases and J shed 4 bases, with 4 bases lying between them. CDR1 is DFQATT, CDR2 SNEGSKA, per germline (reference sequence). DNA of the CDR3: TGCAGTGCTAGCGACGGAAACACCATATATTTT. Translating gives CSASDGNTIYF.

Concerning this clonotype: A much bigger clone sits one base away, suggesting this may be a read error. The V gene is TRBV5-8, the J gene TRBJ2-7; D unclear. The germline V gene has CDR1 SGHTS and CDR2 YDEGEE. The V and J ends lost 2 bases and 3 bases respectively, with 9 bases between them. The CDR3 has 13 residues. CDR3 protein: CASSFRANYEQYF. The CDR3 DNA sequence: TGTGCCAGCAGCTTTCGGGCCAACTACGAGCAGTACTTC.

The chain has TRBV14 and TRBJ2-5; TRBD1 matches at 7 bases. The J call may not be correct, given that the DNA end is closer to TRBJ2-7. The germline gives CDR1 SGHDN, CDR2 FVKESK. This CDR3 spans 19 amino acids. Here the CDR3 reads CASSQVHSFDRAFSYEQYF. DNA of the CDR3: TGTGCCAGCAGCCAAGTACATTCCTTCGACAGGGCCTTCTCCTACGAGCAGTACTTC.

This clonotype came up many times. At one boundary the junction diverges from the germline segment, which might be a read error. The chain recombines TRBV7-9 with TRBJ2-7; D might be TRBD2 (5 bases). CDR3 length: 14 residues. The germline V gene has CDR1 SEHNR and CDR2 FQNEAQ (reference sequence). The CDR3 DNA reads TGCGCCAGCAGCTTCACGGGGAGCTCCTACGAGCAGTACTTC. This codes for CASSFTGSSYEQYF.

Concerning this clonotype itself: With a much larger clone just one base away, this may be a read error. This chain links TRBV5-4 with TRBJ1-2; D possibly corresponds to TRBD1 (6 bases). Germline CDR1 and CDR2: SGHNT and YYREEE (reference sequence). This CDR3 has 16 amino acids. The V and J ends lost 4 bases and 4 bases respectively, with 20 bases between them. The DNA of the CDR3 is TGTGCCAGCAGCACCTACGAAAGGACAGCCTTCTATGGCTACACCTTC. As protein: CASSTYERTAFYGYTF.

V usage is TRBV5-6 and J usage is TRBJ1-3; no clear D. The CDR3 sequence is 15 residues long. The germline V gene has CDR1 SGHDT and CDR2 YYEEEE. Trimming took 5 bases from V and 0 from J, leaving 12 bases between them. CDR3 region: CASSLTGRSGNTIYF. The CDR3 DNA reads TGTGCCAGCAGTCTGACCGGACGCTCTGGAAACACCATATATTTT.